This TCR beta chain originates from a study of T cell responses to AZD1222 COVID-19 vaccine. About the study: Timing groups of about 4 and about 12 weeks for second doses were pooled. Study-level points and caveats: Spike-specific TCR breadth rose after two AZD1222 doses, and depth rose as well. Close to half of all spike-specific TCRs reportedly target regions of the variants that are unmutated. Donor demographics were predominantly white British with a female majority; clonal diversity may be underestimated.

This clone is a singleton in its sample. Its antigen is not known. Clones were sequenced by immunoSEQ multiplex PCR, and TCRdb holds only the in-frame ones, with some missing. The sample lists about 120,000 clones; roughly 90% were seen once. The sample here was peripheral blood, taken on day 0 of AZD1222 vaccination. This TCR was sampled from an adult in good health.

The CDR3 loop reads CASSFGAGFYNEQFF. The DNA for the CDR3 is TGTGCCAGCAGTTTCGGTGCGGGGTTCTACAATGAGCAGTTCTTC. The rearrangement joins TRBV27 to TRBJ2-1; TRBD2 might be the D (6 bases). Germline CDR1 reads MNHEY; CDR2 reads SMNVEV (reference sequence). CDR3 length: 15 residues. Trimming stripped 3 bases from V and 3 bases from J, with 12 bases between.